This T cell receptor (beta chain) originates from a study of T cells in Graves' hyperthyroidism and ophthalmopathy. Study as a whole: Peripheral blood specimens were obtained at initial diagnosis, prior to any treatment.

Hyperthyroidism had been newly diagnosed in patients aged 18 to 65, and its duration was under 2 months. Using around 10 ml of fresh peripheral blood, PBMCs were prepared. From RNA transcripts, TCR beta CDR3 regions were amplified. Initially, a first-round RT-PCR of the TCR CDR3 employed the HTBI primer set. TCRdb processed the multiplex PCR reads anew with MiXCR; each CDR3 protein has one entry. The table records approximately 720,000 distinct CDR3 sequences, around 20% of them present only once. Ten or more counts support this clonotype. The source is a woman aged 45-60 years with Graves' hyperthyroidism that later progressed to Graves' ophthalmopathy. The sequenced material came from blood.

CDR3 region: CASSVGPLLGYEQYF. Written as DNA, the CDR3 is TGTGCCAGCAGCGTAGGGCCACTCCTAGGCTACGAGCAGTACTTC. This sequence joins TRBV9 and TRBJ2-7; D not resolved. Between the trimmed V and J ends, which lost 0 bases and 3 bases, there was a span of 13 bases. Per germline, CDR1 SGDLS and CDR2 YYNGEE. The CDR3 sequence is 15 residues long.